This T cell receptor (beta chain) was sequenced in a study of blood T cells in healthy people across ages. A second PCR of roughly 7 to 11 cycles used a sample-barcoded 5' primer and a J-beta primer mix. One entry per CDR3 protein, called by TCRdb with MiXCR from the 5' RACE reads. The table has 1.5 million to 2 million distinct CDR3 sequences, about 28% seen once; the top ten hold roughly 8%. V trimming: 4 bases; J trimming: 4 bases; junction bases outside the gene matches: 5. The CDR3 contains 15 residues. The study's findings and limits: Total diversity from one million sequenced T cells was likely underestimated.

PBMCs, at least 6.5 million per sample, were isolated. Note on this clonotype: What it binds is not known.

The source material was blood. The V call is TRBV12-3 or TRBV12-4, the J call TRBJ2-5, with 11 bases matching TRBD2. This TCR was sampled from a woman aged 25 to 39 in good health. In nucleotides, the CDR3 is TGTGCCAGCAGTTCTCATCTAGCGGGGGGAGAGACCCAGTACTTC. It yields the protein CASSSHLAGGETQYF.